Following are 32 T cell receptor beta chains from one sample sequenced in a study of shared clonotypes between healthy human individuals. Clones were sequenced by immunoSEQ multiplex PCR, and TCRdb holds only the in-frame ones, with some missing. The top ten hold roughly 1.5% of the sample, which has nearly 1 million clones, less than 85% seen once. Sequences were obtained from memory CD4+ T cells sorted from blood. Sample subset: CD45RA-negative fraction. Receptors originate from a young man in good health.

The chain has TRBV9 and TRBJ2-5; 10 nucleotides align to TRBD2. J gave up 3 bases and V 2 bases, and 7 bases lay outside the gene matches. Per germline, CDR1 SGDLS and CDR2 YYNGEE. The CDR3 spans 16 residues. DNA for the CDR3: TGTGCCAGCAGCGTCTCGGCTAGCGGGAGAAAAGAGACCCAGTACTTC. Encoded protein: CASSVSASGRKETQYF.

This clone was recorded once. The chain carries TRBV5-8 and TRBJ2-5, with TRBD1 as a possible D gene (6 bases). Germline V gene lookup returns CDR1 SGHTS and CDR2 YDEGEE. The V gene lost 2 bases and the J gene lost 5 bases, with 10 bases spanning the gap. This CDR3 has 13 residues. For the CDR3, the DNA is TGTGCCAGCAGCTTAGGACAGACTGAGACCCAGTACTTC. Its protein product is CASSLGQTETQYF.

The chain employs TRBV6-5 and TRBJ2-5; D perhaps matches TRBD2 (7 bases). V dropped 6 bases and J dropped 5 bases, with 10 bases sitting between them. Per germline, CDR1 MNHEY and CDR2 SVGAGI. The CDR3 consists of 12 residues. The CDR3 DNA reads TGTGCCAGCAGGGGGGGGCGGGAGACCCAGTACTTC. The encoded protein is CASRGGRETQYF.

This clone has ten or more counts. In the same sample, other DNA sequences code for this CDR3. The chain is built from TRBV10-3 and TRBJ2-7; D unresolved. V shed 4 bases and J shed 0 bases, with 4 bases lying between them. Germline CDR1 reads ENHRY; CDR2 reads SYGVKD. The CDR3 has 12 residues. In DNA, the CDR3 is TGTGCCATCAGTGCCTCCTCCTACGAGCAGTACTTC. As protein: CAISASSYEQYF.

This clone came up a few times. The chain uses TRBV18 and TRBJ1-6; D is unclear. The CDR3 totals 15 residues. Germline V gives CDR1 KGHSH, CDR2 LQKENI. With 8 bases removed from V and 3 bases from J, the gap between germline ends came to 14 bases. The CDR3 coding sequence is TGTGCCAGCCTACCAATGGGCCACTATAATTCACCCCTCCACTTT. This translates into CASLPMGHYNSPLHF.

The chain has TRBV5-4 and TRBJ1-5, with TRBD1 matching 12 bases. Looked up from germline, CDR1 is SGHNT and CDR2 is YYREEE (reference sequence). V dropped 9 bases and J dropped 0; count of bases not matched to a gene: 10. The CDR3 has 17 amino acids. This chain's CDR3 is CATHSGTGGRSNQPQHF. The CDR3 coding sequence is TGTGCCACCCATTCCGGGACAGGGGGCCGTAGCAATCAGCCCCAGCATTTT.

The chain employs TRBV5-1 and TRBJ2-3; TRBD2 matches 7 bases. The CDR3 runs to 14 residues. CDR1 is SGHRS, CDR2 YFSETQ, per germline. The V gene end was trimmed by 6 bases and the J gene end by 4 bases; junction bases not matched to a gene: 8. CDR3 sequence reads: CASKWGRAADTQYF. The DNA for the CDR3 is TGCGCCAGCAAATGGGGGAGGGCCGCAGATACGCAGTATTTT. Combining the CDR3 with reference TRBV5-1 and TRBJ2-3 gives the whole variable domain KAGVTQTPRYLIKTRGQQVTLSCSPISGHRSVSWYQQTPGQGLQFLFEYFSETQRNKGNFPGRFSGRQFSNSRSEMNVSTLELGDSALYLCASKWGRAADTQYFGPGTRLTVL.

The chain joins TRBV28 to TRBJ1-4; D ambiguous. Germline CDR1 MDHEN, CDR2 SYDVKM. The length of the CDR3 is 12 residues. Trimming removed 6 bases from V and 12 bases from J, with 14 bases in between. In DNA form, the CDR3 reads TGTGCCAGCAGCCCCGGAGGGTTAGAACTGTTTTTT. This gives the protein CASSPGGLELFF. The full variable domain, in which reference TRBV28 and TRBJ1-4 provide the parts outside the CDR3, is DVKVTQSSRYLVKRTGEKVFLECVQDMDHENMFWYRQDPGLGLRLIYFSYDVKMKEKGDIPEGYSVSREKKERFSLILESASTNQTSMYLCASSPGGLELFFGSGTQLSVL.

This sequence joins TRBV11-3 and TRBJ2-5; 8 bases match TRBD2. V dropped 4 bases and J dropped 5; count of bases not matched to a gene: 6. The V gene's germline CDR1 is SGHNT and CDR2 YENEEA. CDR3 size: 14 residues. CDR3 residues: CASSYSGRGETQYF. The CDR3 DNA sequence: TGTGCCAGCAGCTACAGCGGGAGAGGGGAGACCCAGTACTTC.

The rearrangement links TRBV9 to TRBJ2-2, with D tentatively TRBD1 (5 bases). The germline gives CDR1 SGDLS, CDR2 YYNGEE. Between the trimmed V and J ends, which lost 7 bases and 4 bases, there was a span of 11 bases. CDR3 length: 13 residues. Written as DNA, the CDR3 is TGTGCCAGCGATCCAAGGGGCACCGGGGAGCTGTTTTTT. It translates to CASDPRGTGELFF.

The gene calls are TRBV10-1 and TRBJ2-2; no reliable D call. Germline-derived CDR1 and CDR2 are WNHNN and SYGVQD (reference sequence). Trimming left V 3 bases short and J 1 base short, with 6 bases between. CDR3 length: 14 amino acids. CDR3: CASSDEGNTGELFF. CDR3 nucleotides: TGCGCCAGCAGTGACGAAGGGAACACCGGGGAGCTGTTTTTT.

This clone was counted a single time. The V gene is TRBV11-3, the J gene TRBJ2-3; no reliable D call. Between the trimmed V and J ends, which lost 1 base and 2 bases, there was a span of 4 bases. This CDR3 spans 13 amino acids. Germline CDR1 reads SGHNT; CDR2 reads YENEEA. The CDR3 DNA follows: TGTGCCAGCAGCTTAGGGAACACAGATACGCAGTATTTT. The encoded protein is CASSLGNTDTQYF. The full variable domain, its missing parts supplied by reference TRBV11-3 and TRBJ2-3, is EAGVVQSPRYKIIEKKQPVAFWCNPISGHNTLYWYLQNLGQGPELLIRYENEEAVDDSQLPKDRFSAERLKGVDSTLKIQPAELGDSAVYLCASSLGNTDTQYFGPGTRLTVL.

V usage is TRBV7-9 and J usage is TRBJ2-7; D possibly matches TRBD1 or TRBD2 (5 bases each). The CDR3 runs 14 residues. The ends were cut back, 5 bases at V and 6 bases at J, with 17 bases in the middle. Germline V gene lookup returns CDR1 SEHNR and CDR2 FQNEAQ (reference sequence). The CDR3: CASSLGAGPGEQYF. CDR3 bases: TGTGCCAGCAGCCTAGGGGCGGGTCCCGGCGAGCAGTACTTC.

The V call is TRBV28, the J call TRBJ1-2; D is unclear. V lost 5 bases and J lost 7, with 8 bases in between. The CDR3 covers 11 residues. The V gene's germline CDR1 is MDHEN and CDR2 SYDVKM. The CDR3, as DNA: TGTGCCAGCAGTCTCTCCTCTGGCTACACCTTC. It translates to CASSLSSGYTF.

The chain joins TRBV6-1 to TRBJ2-7; D is uncertain. The CDR3 is made up of 12 amino acids. CDR1 is MNHNS, CDR2 SASEGT, per germline. V was pared by 3 bases and J by 2 bases, with 5 bases between. The CDR3 sequence: CASSDRTYEQYF. DNA of the CDR3: TGTGCCAGCAGTGACAGAACCTACGAGCAGTACTTC.

The genes are TRBV29-1 and TRBJ1-4; no reliable D call. The CDR3 sequence is 13 residues long. V lost 8 bases and J 6 bases, leaving 16 bases between the germline ends. Germline V gene sequence: CDR1 SQVTM, CDR2 ANQGSEA. The CDR3 nucleotides are TGCAGCATTAATGCGGGGTCCGATGAAAAACTGTTTTTT. It specifies CSINAGSDEKLFF.

The V call is TRBV7-8, the J call TRBJ1-2; 8 bases are shared with TRBD1. CDR1 is SGHVS and CDR2 is FQNEAQ in the germline V gene. CDR3 size: 13 residues. The V gene end was trimmed by 1 base and the J gene end by 8 bases; junction bases not matched to a gene: 3. The CDR3 DNA follows: TGTGCCAGCAGCTTAGTTCGGACAGGGGGCTACACCTTC. Its translation: CASSLVRTGGYTF.

The chain carries TRBV28 and TRBJ2-3, with D uncertain. The CDR3 is 13 amino acids. V was pared by 8 bases and J by 5 bases, with 14 bases between. CDR1 and CDR2 (germline): MDHEN, SYDVKM. The DNA of the CDR3 is TGTGCCAGCGCCCTAACTGGTCGAGATACGCAGTATTTT. Its translation is CASALTGRDTQYF.

The chain links TRBV5-1 to TRBJ1-1; 7 nucleotides line up with TRBD1. The germline gives CDR1 SGHRS, CDR2 YFSETQ. J lost 4 bases, V lost 0 bases, and 9 bases had no gene match. This CDR3 has 16 amino acids. CDR3 residues: CASSLGQGFYFTEAFF. CDR3 nucleotides: TGCGCCAGCAGCTTGGGACAGGGCTTTTACTTCACTGAAGCTTTCTTT.

This clone showed up just once. The rearrangement joins TRBV5-6 to TRBJ1-1; TRBD1 matches at 10 bases. The CDR3 runs 16 residues. Trimming at V came to 3 bases and at J to 3 bases, leaving 8 bases not matched to a gene. Germline loops: CDR1 SGHDT, CDR2 YYEEEE. In DNA form, the CDR3 reads TGTGCCAGCAGCTATGGGACAGGGGTCAAATACACTGAAGCTTTCTTT. It yields the protein CASSYGTGVKYTEAFF.

The gene calls are TRBV30 and TRBJ2-7, with a possible D match to TRBD1 (5 bases). The length of the CDR3 is 11 residues. V dropped 4 bases and J dropped 6 bases, with 10 bases sitting between them. Germline V gene sequence: CDR1 GTSNPN, CDR2 SVGIG (reference sequence). The CDR3 sequence is CAWTGRGEQYF. CDR3 DNA sequence: TGTGCCTGGACAGGGCGCGGCGAGCAGTACTTC.

This clone is a singleton in its sample. The chain employs TRBV30 and TRBJ2-5; unclear D gene. The CDR3 sequence is 12 residues long. Trimming took off 4 bases at V and 5 bases at J, with 11 bases between the two ends. Germline assignment: CDR1 GTSNPN and CDR2 SVGIG (reference sequence). CDR3 sequence (DNA): TGTGCCTGGAACCGGGCGCGGGAGACCCAGTACTTC. Translated: CAWNRARETQYF.

V gene TRBV7-2 combines with J gene TRBJ2-3; D call uncertain. The CDR3 extends over 9 amino acids. The germline V gene encodes CDR1 SGHTA and CDR2 FQGNSA. Trimming removed 9 bases at V and 15 bases at J, with 13 bases between. CDR3 sequence: CASGPIGYF. For the CDR3, the DNA is TGTGCCAGTGGCCCGATAGGTTATTTT. Looking up the rest from reference TRBV7-2 and TRBJ2-3 gives the full variable domain: GAGVSQSPSNKVTEKGKDVELRCDPISGHTALYWYRQSLGQGLEFLIYFQGNSAPDKSGLPSDRFSAERTGGSVSTLTIQRTQQEDSAVYLCASGPIGYFGPGTRLTVL.

The rearrangement uses TRBV6-1 and TRBJ2-2; 9 bases align to TRBD1. V shed 8 bases, J shed 1 base, and the junction held 5 bases outside the gene matches. The V gene's germline CDR1 is MNHNS and CDR2 SASEGT. The CDR3 extends over 15 amino acids. The CDR3 protein is CASDLGQGNTGELFF. The CDR3 bases are TGTGCCAGCGACCTGGGACAGGGGAACACCGGGGAGCTGTTTTTT.

This clone was observed a few times. The sample holds other DNA sequences that translate to the same CDR3. Here the CDR3 reads CASSSSGRGETQYF. CDR3 sequence (DNA): TGTGCCAGCAGCAGTAGCGGGAGGGGGGAGACCCAGTACTTC. V and J are TRBV7-2 and TRBJ2-5, with 11 bases matching TRBD2. This CDR3 is 14 amino acids long. V trimming: 5 bases; J trimming: 5 bases; junction bases outside the gene matches: 4. Germline CDR1 and CDR2: SGHTA and FQGNSA.

The count of this clone is one. The chain links TRBV18 to TRBJ1-5; D remains unclear. Germline-derived CDR1 and CDR2 are KGHSH and LQKENI. The CDR3 consists of 17 residues. Trimming took 3 bases from V and 0 from J, leaving 15 bases between them. The CDR3 is CASSPSTGDNSNQPQHF. The CDR3, as DNA: TGTGCCAGCTCACCCTCGACTGGGGATAATAGCAATCAGCCCCAGCATTTT.

The chain uses TRBV18 and TRBJ1-2; D uncertain. The V and J ends lost 2 bases and 2 bases respectively, with 6 bases between them. The CDR3 consists of 13 residues. Looked up from germline, CDR1 is KGHSH and CDR2 is LQKENI. CDR3: CASSPAQNYGYTF. CDR3 sequence (DNA): TGTGCCAGCTCACCAGCGCAAAACTATGGCTACACCTTC. Full variable domain (remainder filled in from reference TRBV18 and TRBJ1-2): NAGVMQNPRHLVRRRGQEARLRCSPMKGHSHVYWYRQLPEEGLKFMVYLQKENIIDESGMPKERFSAEFPKEGPSILRIQQVVRGDSAAYFCASSPAQNYGYTFGSGTRLTVV.

The gene calls are TRBV9 and TRBJ2-7, with D perhaps being TRBD1 or TRBD2 (5 bases each). Germline V lookup: CDR1 SGDLS, CDR2 YYNGEE. The CDR3 has 15 amino acids. Trimming left V 0 bases short and J 2 bases short, with 12 bases between. Written as DNA, the CDR3 is TGTGCCAGCAGCGTAGATCCCCTGGGACCCTACGAGCAGTACTTC. Translating gives CASSVDPLGPYEQYF.

The chain joins TRBV29-1 to TRBJ1-6; TRBD1 is a possible D gene (6 bases). Trimming pared 4 bases from V and 7 bases from J, leaving 11 bases between. Per germline, CDR1 SQVTM and CDR2 ANQGSEA. The CDR3 is 13 residues long. CDR3 region: CSVGWGLNSPLHF. In DNA, the CDR3 is TGCAGCGTTGGATGGGGGCTAAATTCACCCCTCCACTTT.

The chain recombines TRBV7-9 with TRBJ1-1; 7 bases are shared with TRBD1. The CDR3 spans 13 residues. Looked up from germline, CDR1 is SEHNR and CDR2 is FQNEAQ (reference sequence). V lost 7 bases and J lost 5; bases outside the gene matches: 7. The CDR3 reads CASTSTGPTEAFF. In DNA form, the CDR3 reads TGTGCCAGCACCTCGACAGGGCCAACTGAAGCTTTCTTT.

This chain uses TRBV25-1 with TRBJ2-7; D is undetermined. The CDR3 spans 12 residues. The V end lost 5 bases, the J end lost 3 bases, and 8 bases lay between the germline ends. Germline V gene sequence: CDR1 MGHDK, CDR2 SYGVNS. The chain's CDR3 is CASSLVGYEQYF. The CDR3 DNA sequence: TGTGCCAGCAGTTTAGTGGGCTACGAGCAGTACTTC.

This rearrangement joins TRBV6-1 to TRBJ1-2, with 7 bases lining up with TRBD1. V dropped 5 bases and J dropped 4; count of bases not matched to a gene: 10. This CDR3 comprises 15 residues. Germline V gene lookup returns CDR1 MNHNS and CDR2 SASEGT. Written as DNA, the CDR3 is TGTGCCAGCAGTAGGTACAGGGGTGGAGGCTATGGCTACACCTTC. Its protein product is CASSRYRGGGYGYTF.